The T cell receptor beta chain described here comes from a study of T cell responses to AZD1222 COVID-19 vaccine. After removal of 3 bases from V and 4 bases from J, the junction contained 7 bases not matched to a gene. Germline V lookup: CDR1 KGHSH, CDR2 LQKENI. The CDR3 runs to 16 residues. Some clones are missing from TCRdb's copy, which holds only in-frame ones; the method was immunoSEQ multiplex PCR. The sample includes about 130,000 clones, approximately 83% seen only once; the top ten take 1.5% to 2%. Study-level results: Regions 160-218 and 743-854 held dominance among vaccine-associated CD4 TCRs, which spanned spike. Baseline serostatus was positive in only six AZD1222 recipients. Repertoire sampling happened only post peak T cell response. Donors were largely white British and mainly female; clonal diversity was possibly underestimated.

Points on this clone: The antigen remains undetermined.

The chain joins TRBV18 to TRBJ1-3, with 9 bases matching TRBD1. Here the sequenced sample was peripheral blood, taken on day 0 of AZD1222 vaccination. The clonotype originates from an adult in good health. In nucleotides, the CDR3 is TGTGCCAGCTCACCCTCACAGGGGGCAGGAGGAAACACCATATATTTT. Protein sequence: CASSPSQGAGGNTIYF.